These 9 T cell receptor beta chains were all obtained from the same sample, sequenced in a study of T cell responses to AZD1222 COVID-19 vaccine. Only in-frame clones appear in the TCRdb table, and some are missing; sequencing was by immunoSEQ multiplex PCR. The sample includes around 100,000 clones, over 75% of them seen just once. Sequenced here: peripheral blood, sampled 28 days after the second AZD1222 dose. The receptors stem from an adult who received the AZD1222 COVID-19 vaccine.

The chain recombines TRBV5-1 with TRBJ2-4; D possibly corresponds to TRBD1 (5 bases). CDR3 size: 17 residues. Germline-derived CDR1 and CDR2 are SGHRS and YFSETQ. V shed 0 bases and J shed 2 bases, with 15 bases lying between them. Here the CDR3 reads CASSLGPDMGTKNIQYF. CDR3 coding DNA: TGCGCCAGCAGCTTGGGACCGGACATGGGGACCAAAAACATTCAGTACTTC.

The V call is TRBV4-3, the J call TRBJ1-1; D possibly corresponds to TRBD1 (6 bases). V gave up 1 base and J gave up 3 bases, with 15 bases separating them. The germline gives CDR1 LGHNA, CDR2 YSLEER. The CDR3 contains 16 residues. DNA of the CDR3: TGCGCCAGCAGCCAAGGTCCGGGGGGCGGCTACACTGAAGCTTTCTTT. Translation: CASSQGPGGGYTEAFF.

This rearrangement joins TRBV7-9 to TRBJ1-2; TRBD1 matches 8 bases. Trimming took 5 bases from V and 4 from J; bases not matched to a gene: 15. Germline loops: CDR1 SEHNR, CDR2 FQNEAQ (reference sequence). This CDR3 has 17 amino acids. The CDR3 DNA reads as TGTGCCAGCAGCCACCGCGGGACAGGCCTTTCTTTCTATGGCTACACCTTC. It codes for CASSHRGTGLSFYGYTF.

This chain connects TRBV29-1 to TRBJ2-5; D gene ambiguous. The CDR3 sequence is 12 residues long. Per germline, CDR1 SQVTM and CDR2 ANQGSEA. Trimming shortened V by 8 bases and J by 1 base, and 11 bases separated the two germline ends. CDR3 nucleotide sequence: TGCAGCTCTGGCAACCCCCAAGAGACCCAGTACTTC. This gives the protein CSSGNPQETQYF.

The chain carries TRBV6-6 and TRBJ1-2; D is possibly TRBD1 (5 bases). This CDR3 is built from 15 residues. Between the trimmed V and J ends, which lost 0 bases and 7 bases, there was a span of 15 bases. Germline assignment: CDR1 MNHNY and CDR2 SVGAGI (reference sequence). CDR3 nucleotides: TGTGCCAGCAGTTACTCGTTCAGCTCAGGGCTTGGCTACACCTTC. Translated, it gives CASSYSFSSGLGYTF.

The V call is TRBV2, the J call TRBJ1-1, with D maybe TRBD1 (6 bases). Per germline, CDR1 SNHLY and CDR2 FYNNEI. V lost 4 bases to trimming and J lost 1 base, with 10 bases between them. The CDR3 spans 14 residues. DNA for the CDR3: TGTGCCAGCAGTGTTCAGGGGACGAACACTGAAGCTTTCTTT. Translated, it gives CASSVQGTNTEAFF.

This clone turned up a few times. This rearrangement joins TRBV11-1 to TRBJ1-1, with 7 bases lining up with TRBD1. V lost 4 bases and J lost 1; bases outside the gene matches: 6. CDR1 is SGHAT and CDR2 is FQDESV in the germline V gene (reference sequence). This CDR3 has 15 amino acids. CDR3 bases: TGTGCCAGCAGCTCCCGACAGGGTTCGAACACTGAAGCTTTCTTT. Its protein product is CASSSRQGSNTEAFF. Filled out from reference TRBV11-1 and TRBJ1-1, the complete variable domain reads EAEVAQSPRYKITEKSQAVAFWCDPISGHATLYWYRQILGQGPELLVQFQDESVVDDSQLPKDRFSAERLKGVDSTLKIQPAELGDSAMYLCASSSRQGSNTEAFFGQGTRLTVV.

This clone appeared a few times. This chain connects TRBV7-2 to TRBJ1-5; D is possibly TRBD1 (6 bases). The V end was cut by 2 bases, the J end by 7 bases, with 15 bases between. This CDR3 comprises 15 residues. Germline loops: CDR1 SGHTA, CDR2 FQGNSA. For the CDR3, the DNA is TGTGCCAGCAGCTTAACCCAGAGGGGGTTACAGCCCCAGCATTTT. As protein: CASSLTQRGLQPQHF.

The chain links TRBV10-3 to TRBJ1-2; TRBD1 matches at 7 bases. In germline, CDR1 is ENHRY, CDR2 SYGVKD. This CDR3 contains 15 residues. Trimming took 6 bases from V and 1 from J; bases not matched to a gene: 8. The CDR3 spells CAIRGGTDLNYGYTF. CDR3 sequence (DNA): TGTGCCATCAGGGGGGGGACAGACCTTAACTATGGCTACACCTTC.